These T cell receptor beta chains were read from a single sample in a study of T-cell reconstitution after alpha-beta-depleted transplantation in children. TCRdb processed the PCR reads anew with MiXCR; each CDR3 protein has one entry. The data show about 980,000 distinct CDR3 sequences, about 29% seen once. The sample was PBMCs, mostly from graft donor cells, taken 360 days after TCRalphabeta/CD19-depleted stem cell transplant. The receptors here all came from a boy younger than two who had a stem cell transplant for SCID, so the T cells may come from the graft donor. Both conserved end residues are part of each CDR3. Fields, in order: D gene, clone size, V gene, J gene, CDR3 protein, CDR3 DNA. The D gene is left open where the match is weak. Clone sizes are given selectively: once, few, many, or a class where the clone is expanded.

TRBD2	NA	TRBV29-1	TRBJ2-1	CSVEKRGGRDEQFF	TGCAGCGTTGAAAAGCGGGGGGGCCGGGATGAGCAGTTCTTC
TRBD2	NA	TRBV15	TRBJ2-3	CATSRENLAGRTDTQYF	TGTGCCACCAGCAGAGAGAACCTAGCGGGGAGAACAGATACGCAGTATTTT
TRBD1	few	TRBV5-6	TRBJ1-1	CASSLEGTGPTEAFF	TGTGCCAGCAGCTTGGAGGGGACAGGGCCCACTGAAGCTTTCTTT
NA	NA	TRBV12-3/TRBV12-4	TRBJ2-3	CASSLERPSVGTDTQYF	TGTGCCAGCAGTTTAGAGCGTCCCTCCGTCGGCACAGATACGCAGTATTTT
NA	NA	TRBV4-1	TRBJ2-1	CASSQDLAGKAPRQFF	TGCGCCAGCAGCCAAGATCTGGCAGGGAAGGCGCCCCGGCAGTTCTTC
TRBD1	few	TRBV5-1	TRBJ2-7	CASSPVTGIEGEQYF	TGCGCCAGCAGCCCGGTGACAGGGATCGAGGGCGAGCAGTACTTC
NA	NA	TRBV29-1	TRBJ2-1	CSVEGLGDGEQFF	TGCAGCGTTGAAGGTTTGGGAGACGGTGAGCAGTTCTTC
NA	NA	TRBV28	TRBJ1-1	CASSTPGGGTEAFF	TGTGCCAGCAGCACCCCCGGAGGGGGGACTGAAGCTTTCTTT
NA	few	TRBV25-1	TRBJ2-7	CASRGTHGYEQYF	TGTGCCAGCAGGGGGACTCATGGCTACGAGCAGTACTTC
NA	NA	TRBV7-6	TRBJ1-1	CASSGLGDTEAFF	TGTGCCAGCAGTGGACTTGGGGACACTGAAGCTTTCTTT
NA	NA	TRBV20-1	TRBJ2-3	CSAPRARGGIPSTDTQYF	TGCAGTGCCCCGAGGGCCAGGGGGGGAATACCTAGCACAGATACGCAGTATTTT
NA	few	TRBV12-3/TRBV12-4	TRBJ2-4	CASSPRPGIQYF	TGTGCCAGCAGCCCTCGTCCAGGCATTCAGTACTTC
TRBD1	NA	TRBV6-1	TRBJ2-7	CASTDRGNGEQYF	TGTGCCAGCACGGACAGGGGCAACGGCGAGCAGTACTTC
NA	few	TRBV5-5	TRBJ2-3	CASSPTPLADTQYF	TGTGCCAGCAGCCCCACCCCCCTCGCAGATACGCAGTATTTT
NA	NA	TRBV20-1	TRBJ2-2	CSAKSNLGAGELFF	TGCAGTGCTAAAAGCAACCTCGGAGCCGGGGAGCTGTTTTTT
NA	few	TRBV20-1	TRBJ2-1	CSARDPSANEQFF	TGCAGTGCTAGAGATCCATCAGCGAATGAGCAGTTCTTC
NA	NA	TRBV20-1	TRBJ2-1	CSAQRVSYNEQFF	TGCAGTGCGCAGCGGGTCTCCTACAATGAGCAGTTCTTC
NA	NA	TRBV24-1	TRBJ2-1	CATSDPRSTRGNEQFF	TGTGCCACCAGTGACCCCAGATCAACCCGGGGGAATGAGCAGTTCTTC
NA	NA	TRBV12-3/TRBV12-4	TRBJ2-2	CASSLARGANTGELFF	TGTGCCAGCAGTTTAGCGCGCGGAGCGAACACCGGGGAGCTGTTTTTT
TRBD1	NA	TRBV10-3	TRBJ1-1	CAISPTGTGYEAFF	TGTGCCATCAGCCCTACCGGGACAGGCTATGAAGCTTTCTTT
NA	few	TRBV18	TRBJ2-7	CASSPLSNEQYF	TGTGCCAGCTCACCCCTAAGCAACGAGCAGTACTTC
TRBD1	NA	TRBV6-1	TRBJ1-4	CASRRTGIATNEKLFF	TGTGCCAGCAGGAGGACAGGGATCGCAACTAATGAAAAACTGTTTTTT
NA	few	TRBV10-3	TRBJ1-2	CAISGPVSGYTF	TGTGCCATCAGTGGTCCGGTTAGTGGCTACACCTTC
NA	NA	TRBV3-1	TRBJ2-1	CASSQGLHYNEQFF	TGTGCCAGCAGCCAGGGACTCCACTACAATGAGCAGTTCTTC
NA	NA	TRBV6-5	TRBJ2-2	CASSYQDGGELFF	TGTGCCAGCAGTTACCAAGATGGCGGGGAGCTGTTTTTT
NA	many	TRBV5-4	TRBJ2-5	CASSREETQYF	TGCGCCAGCAGCCGGGAGGAGACCCAGTACTTC
TRBD2	NA	TRBV5-1	TRBJ2-7	CASSPMTSGGFYEQYF	TGCGCCAGCAGCCCCATGACTAGCGGGGGCTTCTACGAGCAGTACTTC
NA	NA	TRBV29-1	TRBJ1-1	CSGELNTEAFF	TGCAGCGGGGAGTTGAACACTGAAGCTTTCTTT
NA	few	TRBV7-9	TRBJ2-7	CASSPAGSLEQYF	TGTGCCAGCAGCCCCGCAGGAAGTCTCGAGCAGTACTTC
NA	NA	TRBV5-5	TRBJ1-5	CASSLAGELSNQPQHF	TGTGCCAGCAGCTTGGCGGGGGAGTTGAGCAATCAGCCCCAGCATTTT
NA	NA	TRBV6-4	TRBJ2-7	CASSEELGPYEQYF	TGTGCCAGCAGTGAAGAACTTGGCCCCTACGAGCAGTACTTC
NA	NA	TRBV7-2	TRBJ2-5	CASSLRGGGRETQYF	TGTGCCAGCAGCTTACGAGGGGGTGGAAGAGAGACCCAGTACTTC
TRBD2	once	TRBV12-3/TRBV12-4	TRBJ2-7	CASSYSGLAVLGQYF	TGTGCCAGCAGCTACTCGGGACTAGCGGTACTGGGGCAGTACTTC
NA	NA	TRBV6-5	TRBJ1-3	CASSYSMEGPGNTIYF	TGTGCCAGCAGTTACAGTATGGAGGGTCCTGGAAACACCATATATTTT
NA	few	TRBV6-1	TRBJ2-3	CASSASDTQYF	TGTGCCAGCTCCGCCTCAGATACGCAGTATTTT
NA	NA	TRBV28	TRBJ1-2	CASTERDYGYTF	TGTGCCAGCACGGAAAGGGACTATGGCTACACCTTC
TRBD2	few	TRBV29-1	TRBJ2-3	CSVEPGLPETDTQYF	TGCAGCGTTGAACCGGGACTACCTGAGACAGATACGCAGTATTTT
NA	NA	TRBV12-3/TRBV12-4	TRBJ2-2	CASFDLNTGELFF	TGTGCCAGCTTTGACTTGAACACCGGGGAGCTGTTTTTT
NA	few	TRBV25-1	TRBJ2-7	CASSESGKGSSYEQYF	TGTGCCAGCAGTGAATCGGGAAAGGGGAGCTCCTACGAGCAGTACTTC
NA	few	TRBV7-8	TRBJ2-1	CASSLAGAGYNEQFF	TGTGCCAGCAGCTTAGCCGGGGCAGGGTACAATGAGCAGTTCTTC
NA	few	TRBV6-2/TRBV6-3	TRBJ1-5	CASSLHRSNQPQHF	TGTGCCAGCAGTTTACACCGAAGCAATCAGCCCCAGCATTTT
NA	few	TRBV2	TRBJ2-5	CASSEASGVQETQYF	TGTGCCAGCAGTGAAGCGTCAGGAGTTCAAGAGACCCAGTACTTC
NA	NA	TRBV7-3	TRBJ2-2	CASSLSRTGELFF	TGTGCCAGCAGCTTATCCCGCACCGGGGAGCTGTTTTTT
NA	NA	TRBV5-6	TRBJ2-3	CASTLTLNQGRSTDTQYF	TGTGCCAGCACACTAACATTAAACCAGGGGAGGAGCACAGATACGCAGTATTTT
NA	NA	TRBV21-1	TRBJ2-5	CASSKENRLPETQYF	TGTGCCAGCAGCAAAGAGAACAGGTTGCCCGAGACCCAGTACTTC
NA	NA	TRBV5-1	TRBJ2-4	CASSLRLEGNIQYF	TGCGCCAGCAGCTTGAGGTTAGAGGGGAACATTCAGTACTTC
TRBD1	NA	TRBV7-6	TRBJ1-2	CASSSRQGGGYGYTF	TGTGCCAGCAGCTCTAGACAGGGGGGCGGCTATGGCTACACCTTC
NA	NA	TRBV7-2	TRBJ1-2	CASSLASTGYYGYTF	TGTGCCAGCAGCTTAGCATCGACAGGATACTATGGCTACACCTTC